This T cell receptor beta chain was recovered during a study of post-analysis software for immune sequencing data (dated by TCRdb to between 2015 and 2016). The study in broad terms: The recorded disease courses included relapsing-remitting, secondary progressive and progressive-relapsing multiple sclerosis, and some patients had no subtype annotation. The multiple sclerosis patient repertoires were compared with under 13 previously published healthy control repertoires from donors aged roughly 6 to 27 years. A subset of samples was prepared in parallel using single-end sample barcoding, then pooled and co-amplified after Illumina adapter ligation. Results the study describes overall, beyond this receptor: Multiple sclerosis patients had significantly lower normalized Chao1 diversity than controls, a result that suggests substantial peripheral T-cell clonal expansion. Direct clustering with F measure revealed strong co-clustering of samples prepared in the same batch, which led to a batch-effect correction. The control group was slightly older than the multiple sclerosis patient group. Significantly higher frequencies in patients than in controls were found for several TRBV segments, including TRBV5-6, TRBV5-1 and TRBV20-1.

At least ten counts were recorded for this clonotype. Its antigen is currently not known. The record has no base qualities; no much larger clone is one base away. According to the germline V gene, CDR1 reads KGHSH and CDR2 reads LQKENI. Including the terminal cysteine and phenylalanine, the CDR3 comprises 13 residues. CDR3 DNA is the only sequence kept; it has 39 bases, read in frame from the first base. V lost 2 bases and J lost 5 bases, and the count of bases not matched to a germline gene is 1. To demonstrate the VDJtools post-analysis software, the study profiled TCR beta repertoires from the peripheral blood of under 15 young patients with multiple sclerosis. The patients with multiple sclerosis were children and adolescents between about 6 and 17 years of age. Libraries were constructed by PCR. Sequencer: Illumina HiSeq 2500. To reduce PCR and sequencing biases, unique molecular identifiers were incorporated into the TCR beta cDNA libraries. Every 1 to 10 million input T cells yielded approximately 500,000 cDNA molecules, meaning each molecule approximated one T cell. The patient libraries were prepared and sequenced using the same protocol as the earlier healthy control dataset. Samples belonging to the same batch were prepared together, multiplexed and sequenced on a shared HiSeq lane. The authors' analysis ran thus. Raw barcoded reads were processed with MIGEC, discarding single-read molecular identifier groups before consensus assembly and CDR3 extraction. VDJtools was used for post-analysis of the clonotype tables, with diversity normalized by down-sampling every dataset to the smallest sample size. To correct batch-related cross-sample contamination, repertoire overlap clustering matched CDR3 amino acid sequences but not nucleotide sequences. TCRdb's own reprocessing of the public reads used fastp at Q25 and MiXCR and kept productive beta chains. Each CDR3 protein appears once, grouped with its most common genes and DNA. The V and J calls here are based on TCRdb, not the publication. The sample records about 200,000 distinct CDR3 sequences, around 30% of which are singletons. The ten largest account for around 3.7% of the sample.

The TCR comes from a girl aged 2-17 years with multiple sclerosis. Sequences were obtained from blood. Here the chain combines TRBV18 and TRBJ2-3; 7 middle bases align to TRBD2. The bases are TGTGCCAGCTCACCAGGGACTATAGATACGCAGTATTTT. It translates as CASSPGTIDTQYF.